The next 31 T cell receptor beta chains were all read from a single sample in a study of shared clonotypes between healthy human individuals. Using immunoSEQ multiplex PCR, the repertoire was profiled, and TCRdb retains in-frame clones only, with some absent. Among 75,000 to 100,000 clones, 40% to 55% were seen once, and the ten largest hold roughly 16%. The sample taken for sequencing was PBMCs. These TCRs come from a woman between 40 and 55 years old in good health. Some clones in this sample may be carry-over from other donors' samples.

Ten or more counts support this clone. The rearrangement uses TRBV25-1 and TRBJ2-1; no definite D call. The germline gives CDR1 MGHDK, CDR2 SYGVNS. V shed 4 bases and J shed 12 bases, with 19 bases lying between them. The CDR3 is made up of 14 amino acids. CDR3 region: CASSASGGIVGQFF. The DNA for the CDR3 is TGTGCCAGCAGTGCGTCAGGTGGAATAGTCGGGCAGTTCTTC.

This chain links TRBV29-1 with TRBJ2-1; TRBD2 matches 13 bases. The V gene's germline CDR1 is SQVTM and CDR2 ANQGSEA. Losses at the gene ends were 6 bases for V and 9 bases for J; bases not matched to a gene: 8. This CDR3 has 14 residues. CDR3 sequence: CSVGGTSGNSEQFF. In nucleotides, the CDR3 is TGCAGCGTGGGGGGGACTAGCGGGAATTCTGAGCAGTTCTTC.

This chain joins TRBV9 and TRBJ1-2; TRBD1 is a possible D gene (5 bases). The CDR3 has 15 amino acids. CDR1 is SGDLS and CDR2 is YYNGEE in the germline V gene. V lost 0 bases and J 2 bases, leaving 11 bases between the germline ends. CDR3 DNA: TGTGCCAGCAGCGTAGTGGGGACCGGGAACTATGGCTACACCTTC. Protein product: CASSVVGTGNYGYTF.

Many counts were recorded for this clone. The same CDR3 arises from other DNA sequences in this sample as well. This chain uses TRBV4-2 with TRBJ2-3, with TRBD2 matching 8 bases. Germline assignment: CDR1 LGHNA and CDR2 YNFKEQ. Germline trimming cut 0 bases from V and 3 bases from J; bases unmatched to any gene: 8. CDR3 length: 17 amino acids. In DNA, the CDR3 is TGTGCCAGCAGCCAAGATACCAGCGGGAGTTTGACAGATACGCAGTATTTT. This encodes CASSQDTSGSLTDTQYF.

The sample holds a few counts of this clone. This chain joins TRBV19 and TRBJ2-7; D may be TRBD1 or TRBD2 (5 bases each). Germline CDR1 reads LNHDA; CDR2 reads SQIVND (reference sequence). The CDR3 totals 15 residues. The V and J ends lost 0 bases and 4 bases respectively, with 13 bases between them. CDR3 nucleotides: TGTGCCAGTAGTATAGACCCGGGACCCCGATACGAGCAGTACTTC. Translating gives CASSIDPGPRYEQYF.

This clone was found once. The CDR3 loop is CAWSVTSGTDEQYF. CDR3 sequence (DNA): TGTGCCTGGAGTGTGACTAGCGGGACGGACGAGCAGTACTTC. V is TRBV30 and J is TRBJ2-7; TRBD2 matches 11 bases. The germline V gene encodes CDR1 GTSNPN and CDR2 SVGIG (reference sequence). The J segment lost 5 bases and the V segment lost 0 bases, leaving 3 bases of the junction unmatched. The CDR3 is 14 amino acids.

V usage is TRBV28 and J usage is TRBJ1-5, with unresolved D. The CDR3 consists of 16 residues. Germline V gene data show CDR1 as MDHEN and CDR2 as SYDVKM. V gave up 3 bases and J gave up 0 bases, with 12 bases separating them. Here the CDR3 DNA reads TGTGCCAGCAGTTTGTCTCTATCCTATAGCAATCAGCCCCAGCATTTT. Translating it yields CASSLSLSYSNQPQHF.

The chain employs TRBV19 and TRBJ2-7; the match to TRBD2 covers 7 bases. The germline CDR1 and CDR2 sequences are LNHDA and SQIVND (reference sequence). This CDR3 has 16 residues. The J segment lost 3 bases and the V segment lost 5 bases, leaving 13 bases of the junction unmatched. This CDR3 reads CASSARGGAGYYEQYF. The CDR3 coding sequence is TGTGCCAGTAGTGCGAGGGGTGGAGCGGGATACTACGAGCAGTACTTC.

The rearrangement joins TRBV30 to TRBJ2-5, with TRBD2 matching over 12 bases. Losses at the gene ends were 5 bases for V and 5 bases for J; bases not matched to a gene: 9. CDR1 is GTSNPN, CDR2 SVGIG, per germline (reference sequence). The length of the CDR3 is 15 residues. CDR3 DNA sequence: TGTGCCTGGGGTCTAGCGGGAGGGCCGGGGGAGACCCAGTACTTC. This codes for CAWGLAGGPGETQYF.

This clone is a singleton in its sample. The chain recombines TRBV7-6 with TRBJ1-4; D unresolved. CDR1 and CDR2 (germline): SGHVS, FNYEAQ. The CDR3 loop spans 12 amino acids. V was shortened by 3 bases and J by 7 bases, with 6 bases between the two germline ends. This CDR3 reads CASSFAGEKLFF. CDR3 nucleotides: TGTGCCAGCAGCTTCGCTGGTGAAAAACTGTTTTTT.

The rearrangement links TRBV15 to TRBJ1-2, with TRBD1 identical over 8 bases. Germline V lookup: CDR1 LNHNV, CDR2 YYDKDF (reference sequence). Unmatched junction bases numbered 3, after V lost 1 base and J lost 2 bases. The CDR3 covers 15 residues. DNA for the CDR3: TGTGCCACCAGCAGAGGCGGACAGGGCAACTATGGCTACACCTTC. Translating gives CATSRGGQGNYGYTF.

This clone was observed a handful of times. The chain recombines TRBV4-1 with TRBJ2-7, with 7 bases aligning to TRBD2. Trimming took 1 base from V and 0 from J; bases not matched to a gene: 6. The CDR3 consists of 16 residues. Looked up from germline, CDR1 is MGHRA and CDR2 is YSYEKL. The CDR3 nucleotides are TGCGCCAGCAGCCAAGCTACTAGCGAGAGCTCCTACGAGCAGTACTTC. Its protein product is CASSQATSESSYEQYF.

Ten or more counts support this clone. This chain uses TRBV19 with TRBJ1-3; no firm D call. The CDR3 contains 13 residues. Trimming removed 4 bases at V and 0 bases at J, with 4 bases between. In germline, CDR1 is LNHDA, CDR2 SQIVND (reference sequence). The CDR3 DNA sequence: TGTGCCAGTAGTACCGGCTCTGGAAACACCATATATTTT. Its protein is CASSTGSGNTIYF.

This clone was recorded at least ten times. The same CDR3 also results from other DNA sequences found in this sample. CDR3 DNA: TGCAGTGCTAGGGAACGGGAGACCCAGTACTTC. Translating it yields CSARERETQYF. The rearrangement links TRBV20-1 to TRBJ2-5; the D is unclear. This CDR3 has 11 amino acids. Per germline, CDR1 DFQATT and CDR2 SNEGSKA (reference sequence). The V gene lost 3 bases and the J gene lost 5 bases, with 7 bases spanning the gap.

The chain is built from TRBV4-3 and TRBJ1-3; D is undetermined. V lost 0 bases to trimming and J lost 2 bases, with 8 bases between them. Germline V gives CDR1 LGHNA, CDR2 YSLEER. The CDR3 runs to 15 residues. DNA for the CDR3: TGCGCCAGCAGCCAAGAGGCGGATACTGGAAACACCATATATTTT. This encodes CASSQEADTGNTIYF.

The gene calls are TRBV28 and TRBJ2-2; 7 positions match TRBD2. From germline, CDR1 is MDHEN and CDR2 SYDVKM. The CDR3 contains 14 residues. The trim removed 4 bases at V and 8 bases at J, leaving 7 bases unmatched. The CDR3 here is CASSSAGLPGELFF. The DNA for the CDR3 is TGTGCCAGCAGTTCAGCGGGACTTCCGGGGGAGCTGTTTTTT.

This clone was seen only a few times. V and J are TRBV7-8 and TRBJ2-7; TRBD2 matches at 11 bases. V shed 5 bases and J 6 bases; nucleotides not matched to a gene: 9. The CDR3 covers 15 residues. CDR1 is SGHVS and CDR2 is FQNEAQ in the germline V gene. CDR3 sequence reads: CASSILAGGSSEQYF. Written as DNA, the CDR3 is TGTGCCAGCAGCATTTTAGCGGGAGGGTCGTCCGAGCAGTACTTC.

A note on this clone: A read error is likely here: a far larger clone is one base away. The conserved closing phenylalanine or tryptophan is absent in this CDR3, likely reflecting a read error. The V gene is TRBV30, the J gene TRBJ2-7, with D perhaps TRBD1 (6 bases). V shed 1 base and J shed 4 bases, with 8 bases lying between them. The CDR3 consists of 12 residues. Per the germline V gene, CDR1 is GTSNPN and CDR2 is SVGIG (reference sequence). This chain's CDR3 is CAWSGGRYEQYL. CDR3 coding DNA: TGTGCCTGGAGTGGGGGGCGTTACGAGCAGTACCTC.

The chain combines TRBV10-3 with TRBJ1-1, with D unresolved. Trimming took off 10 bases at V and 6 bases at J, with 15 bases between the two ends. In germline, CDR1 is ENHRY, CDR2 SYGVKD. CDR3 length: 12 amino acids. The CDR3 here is CATRAQWPEAFF. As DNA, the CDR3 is TGTGCCACCCGAGCACAGTGGCCTGAAGCTTTCTTT.

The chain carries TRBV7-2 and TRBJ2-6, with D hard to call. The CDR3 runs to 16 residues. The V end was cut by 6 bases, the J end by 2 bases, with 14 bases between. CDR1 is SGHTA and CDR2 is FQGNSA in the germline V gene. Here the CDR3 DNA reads TGTGCCAGCAGGTTACTAAGGTCTACTGGGGCCAACGTCCTGACTTTC. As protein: CASRLLRSTGANVLTF.

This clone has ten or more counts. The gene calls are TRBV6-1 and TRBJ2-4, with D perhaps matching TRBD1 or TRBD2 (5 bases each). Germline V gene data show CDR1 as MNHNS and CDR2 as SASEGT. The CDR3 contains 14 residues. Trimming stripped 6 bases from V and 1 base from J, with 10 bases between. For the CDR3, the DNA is TGTGCCAGCAGGCCGGGACCTGCCAAAAACATTCAGTACTTC. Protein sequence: CASRPGPAKNIQYF.

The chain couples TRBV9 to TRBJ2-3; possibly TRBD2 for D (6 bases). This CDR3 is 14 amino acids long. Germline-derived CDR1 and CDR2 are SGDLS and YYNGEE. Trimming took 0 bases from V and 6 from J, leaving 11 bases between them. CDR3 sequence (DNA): TGTGCCAGCAGCGTAGGGCAGGGAGGTGATACGCAGTATTTT. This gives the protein CASSVGQGGDTQYF.

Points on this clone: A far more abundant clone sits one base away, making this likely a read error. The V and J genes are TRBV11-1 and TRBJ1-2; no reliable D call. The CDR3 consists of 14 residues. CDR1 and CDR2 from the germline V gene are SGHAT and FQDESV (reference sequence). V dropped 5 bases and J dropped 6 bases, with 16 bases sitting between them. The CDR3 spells CASSQDLRLDGYTF. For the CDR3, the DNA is TGTGCCAGCAGCCAAGACTTGCGCCTTGATGGCTACACCTTC.

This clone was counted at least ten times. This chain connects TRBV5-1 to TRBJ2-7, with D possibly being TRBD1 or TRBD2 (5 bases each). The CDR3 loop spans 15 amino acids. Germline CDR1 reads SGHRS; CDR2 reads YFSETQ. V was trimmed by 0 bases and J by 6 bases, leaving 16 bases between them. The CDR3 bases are TGCGCCAGCAGCTTGGGAGTTAGGGACGGAGGCGAGCAGTACTTC. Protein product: CASSLGVRDGGEQYF.

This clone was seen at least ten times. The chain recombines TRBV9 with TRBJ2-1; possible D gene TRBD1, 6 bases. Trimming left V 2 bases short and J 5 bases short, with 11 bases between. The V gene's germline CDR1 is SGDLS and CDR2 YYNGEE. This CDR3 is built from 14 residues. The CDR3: CASSVDAGDNEQFF. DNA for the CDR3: TGTGCCAGCAGCGTCGACGCAGGGGACAATGAGCAGTTCTTC. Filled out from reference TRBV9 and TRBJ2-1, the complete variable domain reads DSGVTQTPKHLITATGQRVTLRCSPRSGDLSVYWYQQSLDQGLQFLIQYYNGEERAKGNILERFSAQQFPDLHSELNLSSLELGDSALYFCASSVDAGDNEQFFGPGTRLTVL.

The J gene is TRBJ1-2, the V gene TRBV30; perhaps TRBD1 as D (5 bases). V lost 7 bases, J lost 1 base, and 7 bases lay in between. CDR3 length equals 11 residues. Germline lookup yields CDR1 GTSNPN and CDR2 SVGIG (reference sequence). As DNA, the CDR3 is TGTGCCTCCAGGGATAACTATGGCTACACCTTC. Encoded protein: CASRDNYGYTF. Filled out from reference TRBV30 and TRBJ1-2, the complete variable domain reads SQTIHQWPATLVQPVGSPLSLECTVEGTSNPNLYWYRQAAGRGLQLLFYSVGIGQISSEVPQNLSASRPQDRQFILSSKKLLLSDSGFYLCASRDNYGYTFGSGTRLTVV.

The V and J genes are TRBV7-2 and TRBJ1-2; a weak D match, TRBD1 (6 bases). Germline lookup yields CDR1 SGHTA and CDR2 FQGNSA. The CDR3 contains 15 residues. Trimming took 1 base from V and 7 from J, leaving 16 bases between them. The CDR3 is CASSLDRTALGGYTF. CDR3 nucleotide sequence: TGTGCCAGCAGCTTAGATAGGACAGCCTTGGGTGGCTACACCTTC. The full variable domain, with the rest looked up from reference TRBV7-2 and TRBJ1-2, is GAGVSQSPSNKVTEKGKDVELRCDPISGHTALYWYRQSLGQGLEFLIYFQGNSAPDKSGLPSDRFSAERTGGSVSTLTIQRTQQEDSAVYLCASSLDRTALGGYTFGSGTRLTVV.

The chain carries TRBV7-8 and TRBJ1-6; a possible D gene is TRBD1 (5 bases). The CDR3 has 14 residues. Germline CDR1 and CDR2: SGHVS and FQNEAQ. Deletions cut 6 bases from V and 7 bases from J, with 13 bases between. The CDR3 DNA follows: TGTGCCAGCAGTCAAGGTTGGGGGAATTCACCCCTCCACTTT. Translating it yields CASSQGWGNSPLHF.

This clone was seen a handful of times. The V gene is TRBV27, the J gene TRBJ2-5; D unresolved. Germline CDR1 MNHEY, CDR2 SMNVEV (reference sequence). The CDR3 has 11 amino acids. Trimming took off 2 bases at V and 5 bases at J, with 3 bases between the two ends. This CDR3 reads CASSLTETQYF. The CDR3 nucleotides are TGTGCCAGCAGTTTAACCGAGACCCAGTACTTC.

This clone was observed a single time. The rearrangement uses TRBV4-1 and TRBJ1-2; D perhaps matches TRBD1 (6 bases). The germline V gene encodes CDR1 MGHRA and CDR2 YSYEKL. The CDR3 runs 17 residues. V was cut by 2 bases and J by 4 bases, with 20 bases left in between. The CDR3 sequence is CASSQSGAGGLGYGYTF. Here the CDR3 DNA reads TGCGCCAGCAGCCAATCGGGGGCTGGAGGGTTGGGCTATGGCTACACCTTC.

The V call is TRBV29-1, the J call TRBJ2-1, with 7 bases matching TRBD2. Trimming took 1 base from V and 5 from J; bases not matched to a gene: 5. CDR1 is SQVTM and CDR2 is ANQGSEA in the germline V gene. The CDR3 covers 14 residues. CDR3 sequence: CSVEASGPNNEQFF. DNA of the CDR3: TGCAGCGTTGAAGCTAGCGGACCCAACAATGAGCAGTTCTTC.